Listed below are T cell receptor beta chains from one sample, sequenced in a study of cytotoxic CD8 clonotypes in ibrutinib-treated CLL. Generated by immunoSEQ multiplex PCR, the TCRdb table keeps only in-frame clones and is missing some. The profile shows more than 85,000 clones, around 77% of them singletons. This specimen was PBMCs, taken after 24 months of ibrutinib treatment. The source is a human donor with chronic lymphocytic leukemia. Both conserved end residues are part of each CDR3. Fields, in order: D gene, V gene, clone size, J gene, CDR3 DNA, CDR3 protein. A D gene is named only where the DNA matches it firmly. The size of a clone is reported for some rows only, either as once, few or many, or as a class for expanded clones.

-	TRBV30	-	TRBJ2-2	TGTGCCTGGAGTGTGGGGCCGGGTGGGGAGCTGTTTTTT	CAWSVGPGGELFF
-	TRBV7-9	-	TRBJ1-6	TGTGCCAGCAGCTTAGGGACGTATAATTCACCCCTCCACTTT	CASSLGTYNSPLHF
-	TRBV6-1	-	TRBJ1-1	TGTGCCAGCAGTGAAGGGAGGGTTTTTAGGGTAGGGGTCCTGAACACTGAAGCTTTCTTT	CASSEGRVFRVGVLNTEAFF
TRBD1	TRBV28	-	TRBJ1-2	TGTGCCAGCAGTCTGACAGGGAAGGATGGCTACACCTTC	CASSLTGKDGYTF
-	TRBV9	-	TRBJ2-7	TGTGCCAGCAGCAACCAGAGAGGAGGCTACGAGCAGTACTTC	CASSNQRGGYEQYF
TRBD1	TRBV19	-	TRBJ2-5	TGTGCCAGTAGTACACCGGGACAGACTAAAGAGACCCAGTACTTC	CASSTPGQTKETQYF
TRBD2	TRBV2	-	TRBJ2-3	TGTGCCAGCAGTGAAACTAGCGGGGGATCAGATACGCAGTATTTT	CASSETSGGSDTQYF
TRBD1	TRBV6-6	-	TRBJ2-7	TGTGCCAGCAGTTACCAGGACAGGGCCCAGTACTTC	CASSYQDRAQYF
-	TRBV28	-	TRBJ1-1	TGTGCCAGCAGTTACACTGAAGCTTTCTTT	CASSYTEAFF
TRBD1	TRBV5-1	-	TRBJ1-5	TGCGCCAGCAGCTTGGAGGGACAGGATAGGGGTCAGCCCCAGCATTTT	CASSLEGQDRGQPQHF
-	TRBV30	-	TRBJ1-3	TGTGCCTGGAGTGGACAGGCTGGAAACACCATATATTTT	CAWSGQAGNTIYF
TRBD2	TRBV30	-	TRBJ2-1	TGTGCCTGGAGTGGACTAGCGGGAGCAAGTGAGCAGTTCTTC	CAWSGLAGASEQFF
-	TRBV9	-	TRBJ1-1	TGTGCCAGCAGCGTAGTTGTGGGGTTTGCTGAAGCTTTCTTT	CASSVVVGFAEAFF
-	TRBV19	-	TRBJ2-5	TGTGCCAGTAGTATAGGCAATAGCCAAGAGACCCAGTACTTC	CASSIGNSQETQYF
-	TRBV5-1	-	TRBJ2-1	TGCGCCAGCAGCTGGAAGGGGGACCCCTACAATGAGCAGTTCTTC	CASSWKGDPYNEQFF
-	TRBV5-1	-	TRBJ2-7	TGCGCCAGCAGCTTGAGTACAGGCCGCTCCTACGAGCAGTACTTC	CASSLSTGRSYEQYF
-	TRBV6-6	once	TRBJ2-1	TGTGCCAGCAGTTACATCGGGGAGAACAATGAGCAGTTCTTC	CASSYIGENNEQFF
-	TRBV7-9	-	TRBJ2-1	TGTGCCAGCAGCTTAGGGTCGGCTAGCTTCTATGAGCAGTTCTTC	CASSLGSASFYEQFF
TRBD1	TRBV27	-	TRBJ2-7	TGTGCCAGCAGTTCAGGGGGCGCAGTTTACGAGCAGTACTTC	CASSSGGAVYEQYF
-	TRBV18	-	TRBJ1-6	TGTGCCAGCTCACCCACAGGTTCGAATTCACCCCTCCACTTT	CASSPTGSNSPLHF
TRBD1	TRBV27	-	TRBJ1-5	TGTGCCAGCAGCCCGGACAGGGCTTTTAATCAGCCCCAGCATTTT	CASSPDRAFNQPQHF
-	TRBV14	-	TRBJ2-5	TGTGCCAGCAGCCAAGATACGTGGCCCCAAGAGACCCAGTACTTC	CASSQDTWPQETQYF
-	TRBV27	once	TRBJ2-6	TGTGCCAGCAGCCTTGGCAGGGCTGGGGCCAACGTCCTGACTTTC	CASSLGRAGANVLTF
-	TRBV5-1	-	TRBJ2-2	TGCGCCAGCAGGGCTATATCGAACACCGGGGAGCTGTTTTTT	CASRAISNTGELFF
-	TRBV29-1	-	TRBJ2-5	TGCAGTTCACAGGGAATGGAGACCCAGTACTTC	CSSQGMETQYF
-	TRBV28	-	TRBJ1-2	TGTGCCAGCAGTTTAGGAAGGGAGGATGGCTACACCTTC	CASSLGREDGYTF
-	TRBV6-1	-	TRBJ1-1	TGTGCCAGCAGCAGACAGAACACTGAAGCTTTCTTT	CASSRQNTEAFF
TRBD2	TRBV5-1	-	TRBJ2-6	TGCGCCAGCAGCTTGGGACTAGCGGGTGCCGGGGCCAACGTCCTGACTTTC	CASSLGLAGAGANVLTF
TRBD1	TRBV5-1	few	TRBJ2-1	TGCGCCAGCAGCTTGGGACAGGGGACCTACAATGAGCAGTTCTTC	CASSLGQGTYNEQFF
-	TRBV28	-	TRBJ2-3	TGTGCCACCCGCCGTGAGCGGAGCACAGATACGCAGTATTTT	CATRRERSTDTQYF
TRBD1	TRBV27	-	TRBJ2-7	TGTGCCAGCAGTTTTCGGACAGGGACCTACGAGCAGTACTTC	CASSFRTGTYEQYF
-	TRBV5-6	-	TRBJ1-2	TGTGCCAGCAGCCCGGGGGTGGTCAGGGTGGCGGACTATGGCTACACCTTC	CASSPGVVRVADYGYTF
-	TRBV7-2	-	TRBJ2-3	TGTGCCAGCAGTCAAAACGTCCTGCCGGATACGCAGTATTTT	CASSQNVLPDTQYF
TRBD2	TRBV4-1	-	TRBJ2-1	TGCGCCAGCAGCCAAGAAATAGCGGGAGTGGGGTACAATGAGCAGTTCTTC	CASSQEIAGVGYNEQFF
-	TRBV19	-	TRBJ1-2	TGTGCCAGTAGTTCGCCTTTAGGGGCCCATTATGGCTACACCTTC	CASSSPLGAHYGYTF
TRBD1	TRBV5-6	-	TRBJ1-1	TGTGCCAGCAGCCTTGGACAGGGCGAAGAGACTGAAGCTTTCTTT	CASSLGQGEETEAFF
-	TRBV25-1	-	TRBJ1-4	TGTGCCAGCAGTACAGGGCTTAATGAAAAACTGTTTTTT	CASSTGLNEKLFF
-	TRBV6-1	many	TRBJ1-5	TGTGCCAGCAGTGACCAGGGGCCAAGGGGCAATCAGCCCCAGCATTTT	CASSDQGPRGNQPQHF
-	TRBV5-1	-	TRBJ2-7	TGCGCCAGCAGCCGGGAGAGCGGCGGCTCCTACGAGCAGTACTTC	CASSRESGGSYEQYF
-	TRBV18	-	TRBJ2-2	TGTGCCAGCTCACCTCGGGACGGAGCCACCGGGGAGCTGTTTTTT	CASSPRDGATGELFF
-	TRBV14	once	TRBJ1-1	TGTGCCAGCAGCCAAGGGTTCATGAACACTGAAGCTTTCTTT	CASSQGFMNTEAFF
-	TRBV2	-	TRBJ1-2	TGTGCCAGCAGTGAATCGGTCCGTGTGAAGGGGGGCTACACCTTC	CASSESVRVKGGYTF
-	TRBV5-1	-	TRBJ1-1	TGCGCCAGCAGCCCACGGACGGGGGGTGAAGCTTTCTTT	CASSPRTGGEAFF
-	TRBV4-2	-	TRBJ1-2	TGTGCCAGCAGCCAAGATCTTCAGGGTGCTAACTATGGCTACACCTTC	CASSQDLQGANYGYTF
-	TRBV11-3	-	TRBJ2-7	TGTGCCAGCAGCTCCGGGACGGTCCACGAGCAGTACTTC	CASSSGTVHEQYF
-	TRBV2	-	TRBJ2-7	TGTGCCAGCAGCTACAGCCACGAGCAGTACTTC	CASSYSHEQYF
-	TRBV9	-	TRBJ1-4	TGTGCCAGCAGCAATAACAGGGAGGATGAAAAACTGTTTTTT	CASSNNREDEKLFF
-	TRBV7-9	-	TRBJ2-6	TGTGCCAGCAACGCCCTCCTGGGGGTAACTGGGGCCAACGTCCTGACTTTC	CASNALLGVTGANVLTF